Shown below are 29 T cell receptor beta chains from a single sample sequenced in a study of CD8 T cells in Susac syndrome. When the RNA was reverse transcribed, random hexamers were used with an input of about 0.5 to 1 ug. TCRdb analysed the immunoSEQ multiplex PCR reads with MiXCR anew, one entry per CDR3 protein. The sample includes fewer than 100,000 distinct CDR3 sequences, over 75% of them seen just once. Material: CD8+ T cells from PBMCs. Every receptor here comes from a human donor with multiple sclerosis.

This sequence joins TRBV4-2 and TRBJ2-3, with D perhaps matching TRBD1 (5 bases). CDR1 and CDR2 from the germline V gene are LGHNA and YNFKEQ. The V and J ends lost 0 bases and 1 base respectively, with 5 bases between them. There are 14 residues in the CDR3. CDR3 loop: CASSQEGGTDTQYF. CDR3 DNA sequence: TGTGCCAGCAGCCAAGAAGGGGGCACAGATACGCAGTATTTT.

The V gene is TRBV19, the J gene TRBJ2-3; unclear D gene. CDR1 is LNHDA and CDR2 is SQIVND in the germline V gene (reference sequence). The ends were cut back, 5 bases at V and 7 bases at J, with 10 bases in the middle. This CDR3 has 12 residues. In DNA form, the CDR3 reads TGTGCCAGTAGTCCCCCTTGGAATACGCAGTATTTT. Its translation: CASSPPWNTQYF.

The J gene is TRBJ2-5, the V gene TRBV6-6; the D gene is possibly TRBD2 (6 bases). The CDR3 loop spans 13 amino acids. Trimming pared 7 bases from V and 5 bases from J, leaving 14 bases between. Germline CDR1 and CDR2: MNHNY and SVGAGI (reference sequence). The CDR3 sequence: CASTGLSGETQYF. The CDR3 DNA reads TGTGCCAGCACCGGACTATCCGGGGAGACCCAGTACTTC.

This clonotype has just one count. This sequence joins TRBV6-5 and TRBJ2-1, with 7 bases that match TRBD2. Trimming at V came to 8 bases and at J to 9 bases, leaving 7 bases not matched to a gene. Germline loops: CDR1 MNHEY, CDR2 SVGAGI. This CDR3 has 12 amino acids. Here the CDR3 reads CASFAGDLEQFF. The CDR3 bases are TGTGCCAGCTTTGCGGGGGACCTTGAGCAGTTCTTC.

The V gene is TRBV9, the J gene TRBJ1-6; maybe TRBD1 (5 bases). Germline V gene lookup returns CDR1 SGDLS and CDR2 YYNGEE. V was trimmed by 3 bases and J by 7 bases, leaving 20 bases between them. CDR3 length: 17 amino acids. CDR3 sequence reads: CASSAEMGTEINSPLHF. DNA of the CDR3: TGTGCCAGCAGCGCCGAGATGGGGACGGAGATAAATTCACCCCTCCACTTT.

This chain joins TRBV20-1 and TRBJ2-3; no firm D call. The length of the CDR3 is 11 residues. The ends were cut back, 5 bases at V and 4 bases at J, with 7 bases in the middle. Germline V gene lookup returns CDR1 DFQATT and CDR2 SNEGSKA (reference sequence). The CDR3 loop reads CSALGPDTQYF. The DNA of the CDR3 is TGCAGTGCTTTAGGTCCAGATACGCAGTATTTT.

This chain connects TRBV11-2 to TRBJ1-1, with D hard to call. The V gene's germline CDR1 is SGHAT and CDR2 FQNNGV. This CDR3 has 16 amino acids. V lost 4 bases, J lost 0 bases, and 15 bases lay in between. The CDR3 DNA follows: TGTGCCAGCAGCTACCACGCGGTTGGGATGAACACTGAAGCTTTCTTT. Its protein is CASSYHAVGMNTEAFF. The whole variable domain, filled in from reference TRBV11-2 and TRBJ1-1, reads EAGVAQSPRYKIIEKRQSVAFWCNPISGHATLYWYQQILGQGPKLLIQFQNNGVVDDSQLPKDRFSAERLKGVDSTLKIQPAKLEDSAVYLCASSYHAVGMNTEAFFGQGTRLTVV.

The J gene is TRBJ1-1, the V gene TRBV2, with D perhaps matching TRBD1 (6 bases). Germline CDR1 reads SNHLY; CDR2 reads FYNNEI. The CDR3 loop spans 17 amino acids. V lost 2 bases and J 4 bases, leaving 20 bases between the germline ends. The CDR3 bases are TGTGCCAGCAGTGAATGGGGGCGGGGACTTTCGAGCACTGAAGCTTTCTTT. Encoded protein: CASSEWGRGLSSTEAFF.

The chain links TRBV27 to TRBJ2-7; D gene ambiguous. Deletions cut 5 bases from V and 2 bases from J, with 22 bases between. Germline CDR1 MNHEY, CDR2 SMNVEV (reference sequence). This CDR3 has 17 residues. The CDR3 coding sequence is TGTGCCAGCAGTGCACCGCATTACAGCAGGAACCCCTACGAGCAGTACTTC. Translating it yields CASSAPHYSRNPYEQYF.

The count of this clonotype is one. The chain couples TRBV4-2 to TRBJ1-1; D is unclear. The germline gives CDR1 LGHNA, CDR2 YNFKEQ. CDR3 length: 15 amino acids. V was pared by 1 base and J by 4 bases, with 13 bases between. The CDR3 protein is CASSQVALTGTEAFF. Written as DNA, the CDR3 is TGTGCCAGCAGCCAAGTAGCCCTAACGGGCACTGAAGCTTTCTTT.

This clonotype has just one count. V and J are TRBV6-1 and TRBJ2-2, with D perhaps TRBD1 (5 bases). The CDR3 runs to 12 residues. Trimming shortened V by 10 bases and J by 6 bases, and 12 bases separated the two germline ends. Germline CDR1 reads MNHNS; CDR2 reads SASEGT. The CDR3 here is CAMPGRAGELFF. The CDR3 nucleotides read TGTGCCATGCCGGGCAGGGCCGGGGAGCTGTTTTTT.

V and J are TRBV6-1 and TRBJ1-5, with TRBD1 matching 8 bases. After removal of 11 bases from V and 0 bases from J, the junction contained 6 bases not matched to a gene. This CDR3 is 14 amino acids long. Germline CDR1 and CDR2: MNHNS and SASEGT. The CDR3 sequence is CAGETGDSNQPQHF. CDR3 DNA sequence: TGTGCCGGGGAGACAGGGGATAGCAATCAGCCCCAGCATTTT.

V and J are TRBV7-9 and TRBJ2-7; 9 bases are shared with TRBD1. CDR1 is SEHNR, CDR2 FQNEAQ, per germline (reference sequence). The junction had 8 bases not matched to a gene; V was cut back by 4 bases and J by 4 bases. The CDR3 has 15 amino acids. CDR3 in amino acids: CASSSAGTGRYEQYF. In DNA, the CDR3 is TGTGCCAGCAGCTCCGCCGGGACAGGGCGGTACGAGCAGTACTTC. Supplemented by reference TRBV7-9 and TRBJ2-7, the full variable domain reads DTGVSQNPRHKITKRGQNVTFRCDPISEHNRLYWYRQTLGQGPEFLTYFQNEAQLEKSRLLSDRFSAERPKGSFSTLEIQRTEQGDSAMYLCASSSAGTGRYEQYFGPGTRLTVT.

The chain is built from TRBV9 and TRBJ1-5; D is unclear. Per germline, CDR1 SGDLS and CDR2 YYNGEE. Trimming left V 2 bases short and J 3 bases short, with 15 bases between. The CDR3 is made up of 16 amino acids. CDR3 DNA: TGTGCCAGCAGCGTCCTTCCCCGGGCAACCAATCAGCCCCAGCATTTT. This sequence encodes CASSVLPRATNQPQHF.

The chain carries TRBV4-1 and TRBJ2-5; maybe TRBD2 (5 bases). Germline lookup yields CDR1 MGHRA and CDR2 YSYEKL. Trimming removed 0 bases at V and 4 bases at J, with 12 bases between. The CDR3 contains 15 residues. The CDR3 DNA is TGCGCCAGCAGCCAAGATCGTAAAGGACTAGAGACCCAGTACTTC. Amino acid sequence: CASSQDRKGLETQYF.

This clonotype was recorded a few times. This rearrangement joins TRBV6-1 to TRBJ1-5; D gene unclear. Germline loops: CDR1 MNHNS, CDR2 SASEGT. Between the trimmed V and J ends, which lost 2 bases and 4 bases, there was a span of 3 bases. The CDR3 runs 12 residues. The CDR3 DNA is TGTGCCAGCAGTGAATCGAATCAGCCCCAGCATTTT. Amino acid sequence: CASSESNQPQHF.

The V gene is TRBV5-1, the J gene TRBJ1-1; weak D call: TRBD1 (6 bases). Germline V lookup: CDR1 SGHRS, CDR2 YFSETQ. This CDR3 contains 16 residues. Trimming removed 4 bases from V and 0 bases from J, with 16 bases in between. CDR3 DNA sequence: TGCGCCAGCAGCCTCCGACAGGTGGGGTTGAACACTGAAGCTTTCTTT. This translates into CASSLRQVGLNTEAFF.

This clonotype showed up just once. The V call is TRBV27, the J call TRBJ2-5; D perhaps matches TRBD2 (6 bases). V was trimmed by 7 bases and J by 2 bases, leaving 11 bases between them. This CDR3 region has 13 residues. Germline CDR1 MNHEY, CDR2 SMNVEV (reference sequence). CDR3 nucleotides: TGTGCCAGCATGGGGGGTCTTCAAGAGACCCAGTACTTC. Its translation is CASMGGLQETQYF.

This chain links TRBV19 with TRBJ2-7; the D gene is possibly TRBD1 (6 bases). Trimming shortened V by 3 bases and J by 7 bases, and 13 bases separated the two germline ends. The CDR3 length is 13 residues. CDR1 and CDR2 (germline): LNHDA, SQIVND (reference sequence). This CDR3 is CASSIYGGREQYF. The CDR3 coding sequence is TGTGCCAGTAGTATTTATGGGGGCCGGGAGCAGTACTTC.

The genes are TRBV3-1 and TRBJ2-3, with D tentatively TRBD1 (6 bases). The CDR3 is 16 residues long. Per the germline V gene, CDR1 is LGHDT and CDR2 is YNNKEL (reference sequence). V shed 3 bases and J shed 2 bases, with 15 bases lying between them. In nucleotides, the CDR3 is TGTGCCAGCAGCCATAACACAGGGCTAGACACAGATACGCAGTATTTT. This codes for CASSHNTGLDTDTQYF.

The genes are TRBV2 and TRBJ2-5; tentative D call: TRBD1 (6 bases). V was cut by 3 bases and J by 3 bases, with 11 bases left in between. The germline V gene has CDR1 SNHLY and CDR2 FYNNEI. CDR3 length: 14 residues. CDR3 sequence: CASSEAGVEETQYF. DNA for the CDR3: TGTGCCAGCAGTGAGGCAGGGGTGGAAGAGACCCAGTACTTC.

Sample share makes this clonotype medium-sized. J is TRBJ2-2 and V is TRBV6-1; D assignment may be TRBD1 or TRBD2 (5 bases each). Looked up from germline, CDR1 is MNHNS and CDR2 is SASEGT. The V gene lost 10 bases and the J gene lost 6 bases, with 15 bases spanning the gap. The CDR3 loop spans 13 amino acids. In DNA form, the CDR3 reads TGTGCCACCGGGACCCGAGAGGCCGGGGAGCTGTTTTTT. It encodes CATGTREAGELFF.

The chain links TRBV2 to TRBJ2-7, with D unclear. CDR1 is SNHLY, CDR2 FYNNEI, per germline. This CDR3 has 14 amino acids. Trimming removed 6 bases at V and 3 bases at J, with 15 bases between. For the CDR3, the DNA is TGTGCCAGCAGCGCCAAACGGCGAAGCTACGAGCAGTACTTC. Amino acids: CASSAKRRSYEQYF.

The V and J genes are TRBV5-1 and TRBJ1-5; D is unclear. V lost 0 bases and J lost 1, with 5 bases in between. CDR1 is SGHRS and CDR2 is YFSETQ in the germline V gene. This CDR3 spans 14 amino acids. For the CDR3, the DNA is TGCGCCAGCAGCTTGGCTCCCAGCAATCAGCCCCAGCATTTT. The encoded protein is CASSLAPSNQPQHF.

V usage is TRBV27 and J usage is TRBJ1-2, with D possibly TRBD1 on 6 matching bases. This CDR3 is built from 14 residues. CDR1 MNHEY and CDR2 SMNVEV come from the germline V gene (reference sequence). V was cut by 8 bases and J by 9 bases, with 22 bases left in between. DNA of the CDR3: TGTGCCAGCGGCCCCGGGACAACTCTTTATAGCTACACCTTC. Translating it yields CASGPGTTLYSYTF.

V is TRBV27 and J is TRBJ1-1, with D uncertain. The ends were cut back, 6 bases at V and 4 bases at J, with 9 bases in the middle. The germline gives CDR1 MNHEY, CDR2 SMNVEV (reference sequence). The CDR3 length is 12 residues. The CDR3 nucleotides are TGTGCCAGCAGGCAGGTGGGCACTGAAGCTTTCTTT. Its translation: CASRQVGTEAFF.

This chain links TRBV12-3 or TRBV12-4 with TRBJ1-1, with D perhaps TRBD1 (5 bases). This CDR3 comprises 15 residues. V was shortened by 0 bases and J by 3 bases, with 11 bases between the two germline ends. The chain's CDR3 is CASSLAHSGYTEAFF. CDR3 coding DNA: TGTGCCAGCAGTTTAGCGCATTCAGGGTACACTGAAGCTTTCTTT.

The chain is built from TRBV6-2 or TRBV6-3 and TRBJ1-1; tentative D call: TRBD1 (6 bases). Trimming stripped 6 bases from V and 3 bases from J, with 14 bases between. CDR3 size: 14 residues. Germline CDR1 is MNHEY and CDR2 is SVGEGT. DNA of the CDR3: TGTGCCAGCAGGTCGGACAGTCTATACACTGAAGCTTTCTTT. Residues: CASRSDSLYTEAFF.

The chain couples TRBV5-1 to TRBJ2-5; a possible D gene is TRBD2 (5 bases). The CDR3 consists of 13 residues. The germline gives CDR1 SGHRS, CDR2 YFSETQ. The V end lost 6 bases, the J end lost 5 bases, and 14 bases lay between the germline ends. This CDR3 reads CASMGRGVETQYF. CDR3 sequence (DNA): TGCGCCAGCATGGGTCGGGGAGTTGAGACCCAGTACTTC.